The T cell receptor (beta chain) described here comes from a study of T cells in localized non-small cell lung cancer. Comments on this clone: The antigen is undetermined.

Measured with immunoSEQ multiplex PCR; TCRdb has only the in-frame clones, and not every one. The table lists tens of thousands of clones, approximately 90% of them singletons. Study observations and caveats: Because researchers sequenced only one region of the tumor, heterogeneity is still possible. Appearances in adjacent lung were noted for a median 57 of the top 100 tumor clones. Maximal T cell clonality occurred in uninvolved adjacent lung, with tumor ranking below it.

CDR3 length: 13 amino acids. After removal of 3 bases from V and 2 bases from J, the junction contained 1 base not matched to a gene. In germline, CDR1 is SGDLS, CDR2 YYNGEE. The V and J genes are TRBV9 and TRBJ2-5; 7 bases match TRBD1. The receptor's source is a woman aged 40-70 years with stage I squamous cell lung carcinoma. The sequenced sample was peripheral blood, obtained before any cancer treatment. The CDR3 protein is CASSGTGQETQYF. CDR3 nucleotides: TGTGCCAGCAGCGGGACAGGACAAGAGACCCAGTACTTC.